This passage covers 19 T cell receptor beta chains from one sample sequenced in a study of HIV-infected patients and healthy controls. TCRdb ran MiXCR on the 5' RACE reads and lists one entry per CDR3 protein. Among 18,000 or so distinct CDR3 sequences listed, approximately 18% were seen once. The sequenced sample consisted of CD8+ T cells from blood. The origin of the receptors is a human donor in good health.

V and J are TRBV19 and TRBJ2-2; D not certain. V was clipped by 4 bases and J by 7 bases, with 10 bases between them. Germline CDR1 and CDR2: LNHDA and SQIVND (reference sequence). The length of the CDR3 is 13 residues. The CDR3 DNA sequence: TGTGCCAGTAGTACTTTTGGCGGCGGGGAGCTGTTTTTT. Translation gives CASSTFGGGELFF.

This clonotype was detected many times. For the CDR3, the DNA is TGTGCCAGCAGCTTGGTGGGGGCCGGTAATGAAAAACTGTTTTTT. It translates to CASSLVGAGNEKLFF. The V and J genes are TRBV5-5 and TRBJ1-4; TRBD1 might be the D (6 bases). The germline gives CDR1 SGHKS, CDR2 YYEKEE (reference sequence). The CDR3 loop spans 15 amino acids. V lost 0 bases and J lost 4, with 10 bases in between.

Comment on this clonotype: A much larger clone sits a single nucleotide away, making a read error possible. Here the CDR3 reads CANSLVQDEFF. The CDR3 region has the DNA TGTGCCAACAGCTTGGTCCAGGATGAATTCTTC. This rearrangement joins TRBV5-5 to TRBJ2-1, with D unclear. Germline values: CDR1 SGHKS, CDR2 YYEKEE (reference sequence). This CDR3 comprises 11 residues.

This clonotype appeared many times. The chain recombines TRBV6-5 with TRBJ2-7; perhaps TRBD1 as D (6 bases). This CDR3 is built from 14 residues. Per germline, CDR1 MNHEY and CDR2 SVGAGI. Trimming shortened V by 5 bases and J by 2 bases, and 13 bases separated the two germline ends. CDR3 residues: CASSPTRTAYEQYF. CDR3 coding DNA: TGTGCCAGCAGTCCCACCCGGACAGCCTACGAGCAGTACTTC.

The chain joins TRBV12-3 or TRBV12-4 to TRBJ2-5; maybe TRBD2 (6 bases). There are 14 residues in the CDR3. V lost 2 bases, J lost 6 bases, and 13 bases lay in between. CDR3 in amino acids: CASSLLIGGQTQYF. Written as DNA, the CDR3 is TGTGCCAGCAGTTTACTTATCGGGGGTCAGACCCAGTACTTC.

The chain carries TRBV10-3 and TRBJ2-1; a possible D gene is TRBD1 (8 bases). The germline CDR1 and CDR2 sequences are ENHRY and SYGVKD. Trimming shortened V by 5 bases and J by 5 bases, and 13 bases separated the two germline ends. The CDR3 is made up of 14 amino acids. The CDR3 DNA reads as TGTGCCATCAGTTTACAGGGGGGGGACAATGAGCAGTTCTTC. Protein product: CAISLQGGDNEQFF.

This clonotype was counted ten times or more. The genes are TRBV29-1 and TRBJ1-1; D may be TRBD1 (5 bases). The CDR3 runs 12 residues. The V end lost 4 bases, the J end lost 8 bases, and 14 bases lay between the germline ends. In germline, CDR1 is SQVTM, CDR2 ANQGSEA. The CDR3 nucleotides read TGCAGCGTTGTTCCAGGGATCCTCGAAGCTTTCTTT. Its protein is CSVVPGILEAFF. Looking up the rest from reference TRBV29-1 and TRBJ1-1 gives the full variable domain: SAVISQKPSRDICQRGTSLTIQCQVDSQVTMMFWYRQQPGQSLTLIATANQGSEATYESGFVIDKFPISRPNLTFSTLTVSNMSPEDSSIYLCSVVPGILEAFFGQGTRLTVV.

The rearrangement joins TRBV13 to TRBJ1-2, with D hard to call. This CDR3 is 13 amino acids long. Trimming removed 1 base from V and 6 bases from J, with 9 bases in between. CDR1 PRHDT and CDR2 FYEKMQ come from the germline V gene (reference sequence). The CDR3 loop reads CASSLERGDGYTF. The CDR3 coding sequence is TGTGCCAGCAGCTTAGAACGCGGGGATGGCTACACCTTC.

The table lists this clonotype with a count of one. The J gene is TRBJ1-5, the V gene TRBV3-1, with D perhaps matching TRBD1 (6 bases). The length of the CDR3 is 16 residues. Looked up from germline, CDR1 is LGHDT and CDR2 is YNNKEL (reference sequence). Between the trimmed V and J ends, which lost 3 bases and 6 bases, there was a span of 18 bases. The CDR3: CASSQTLTGPTQPQHF. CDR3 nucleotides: TGTGCCAGCAGCCAGACCCTGACAGGACCAACTCAGCCCCAGCATTTT.

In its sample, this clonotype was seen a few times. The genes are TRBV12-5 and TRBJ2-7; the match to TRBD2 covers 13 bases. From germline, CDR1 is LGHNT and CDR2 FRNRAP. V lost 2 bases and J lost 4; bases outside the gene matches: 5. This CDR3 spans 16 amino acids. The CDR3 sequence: CASGLTAGLAGYEQYF. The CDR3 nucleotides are TGTGCTAGTGGTTTGACCGCGGGACTAGCGGGATACGAGCAGTACTTC.

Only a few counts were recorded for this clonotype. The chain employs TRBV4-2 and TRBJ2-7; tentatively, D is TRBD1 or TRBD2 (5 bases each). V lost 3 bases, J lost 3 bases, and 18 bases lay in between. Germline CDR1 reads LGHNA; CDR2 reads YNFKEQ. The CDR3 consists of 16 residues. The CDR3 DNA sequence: TGTGCCAGCAGCCAGTCGGCGAACGGGGCCTACTACGAGCAGTACTTC. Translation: CASSQSANGAYYEQYF.

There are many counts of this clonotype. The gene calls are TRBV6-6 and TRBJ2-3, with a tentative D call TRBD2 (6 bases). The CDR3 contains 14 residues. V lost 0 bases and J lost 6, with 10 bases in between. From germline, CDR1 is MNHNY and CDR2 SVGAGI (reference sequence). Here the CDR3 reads CASSYSNGGDTQYF. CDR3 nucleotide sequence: TGTGCCAGCAGTTACTCGAATGGGGGGGATACGCAGTATTTT.

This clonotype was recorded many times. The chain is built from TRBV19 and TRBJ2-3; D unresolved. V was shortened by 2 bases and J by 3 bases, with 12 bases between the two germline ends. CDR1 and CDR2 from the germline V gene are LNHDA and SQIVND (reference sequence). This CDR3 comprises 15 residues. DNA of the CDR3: TGTGCCAGTAGTATAATGGGATCTGGTACAGATACGCAGTATTTT. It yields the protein CASSIMGSGTDTQYF.

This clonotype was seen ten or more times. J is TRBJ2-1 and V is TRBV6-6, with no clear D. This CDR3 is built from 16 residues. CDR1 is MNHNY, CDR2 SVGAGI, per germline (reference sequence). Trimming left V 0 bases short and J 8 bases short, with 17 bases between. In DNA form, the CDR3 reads TGTGCCAGCAGTTACTCCTTTGAGTCGGATGGGGATGAGCAGTTCTTC. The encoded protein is CASSYSFESDGDEQFF.

CDR3 DNA sequence: TGTGCCAGCAGCCCAGCGGGGGTGGAGGCCACTGAAGCTTTCTTT. It yields the protein CASSPAGVEATEAFF. This chain links TRBV7-6 with TRBJ1-1; D perhaps matches TRBD1 (5 bases). This CDR3 is 15 amino acids long. V was clipped by 5 bases and J by 4 bases, with 17 bases between them. Germline V gives CDR1 SGHVS, CDR2 FNYEAQ.

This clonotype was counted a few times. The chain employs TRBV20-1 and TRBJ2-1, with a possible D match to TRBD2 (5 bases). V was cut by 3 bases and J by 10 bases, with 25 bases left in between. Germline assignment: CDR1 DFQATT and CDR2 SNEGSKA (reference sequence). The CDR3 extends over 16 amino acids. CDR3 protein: CSARGSERIAGDEQFF. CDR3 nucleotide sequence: TGCAGTGCTAGGGGGTCAGAGCGGATTGCCGGAGACGAGCAGTTCTTC.

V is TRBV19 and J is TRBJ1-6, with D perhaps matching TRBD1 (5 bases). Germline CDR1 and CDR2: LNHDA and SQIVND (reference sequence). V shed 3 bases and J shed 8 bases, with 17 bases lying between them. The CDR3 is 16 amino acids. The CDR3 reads CASSIGPGTGDSPLHF. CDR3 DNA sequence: TGTGCCAGTAGTATTGGGCCGGGGACGGGGGATTCACCCCTCCACTTT.

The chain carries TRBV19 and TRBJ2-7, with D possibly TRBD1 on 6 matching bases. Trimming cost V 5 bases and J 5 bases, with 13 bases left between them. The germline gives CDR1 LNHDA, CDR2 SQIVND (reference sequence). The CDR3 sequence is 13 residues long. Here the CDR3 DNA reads TGTGCCAGTAGTGCAGGACAGCAGGACGAGCAGTACTTC. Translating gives CASSAGQQDEQYF.

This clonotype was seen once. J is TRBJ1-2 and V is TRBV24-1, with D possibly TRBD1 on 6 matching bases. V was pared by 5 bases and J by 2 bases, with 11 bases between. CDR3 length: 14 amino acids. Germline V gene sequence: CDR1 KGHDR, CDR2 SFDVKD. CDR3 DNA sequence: TGTGCCACCAGTGCCCAGGACAGAAACTATGGCTACACCTTC. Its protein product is CATSAQDRNYGYTF.